These T cell receptor beta chains were read from a single sample in a study of CXCR3-negative and CXCR3-positive naive CD8 T cells. TCRdb processed the 5' RACE reads again and assigns one entry to each CDR3 protein, with no DNA. This table holds 5,500 to 7,000 distinct CDR3 sequences. Sequencing input: naive CXCR3- CD8+ T cells from blood. These receptors came from a human donor in good health. Some clones in this sample may be carry-over from other donors' samples. CDR3s include the opening cysteine and the closing phenylalanine or tryptophan. Size values are once, few and many counts, or a class for expanded clones, and some rows have none.

14 TRBJ2-7 medium-sized TRBV11-2 CASSSPGQPYEQYF
16 TRBJ1-1 NA TRBV6-5 CASSPPRTSMNTEAFF
17 TRBJ1-5 NA TRBV5-8 CASSLDPGQNSNQPQHF
15 TRBJ2-5 NA TRBV11-3 CASSLYEAGRETQYF
15 TRBJ2-3 NA TRBV2 CASSGASGYTDTQYF
16 TRBJ1-5 medium-sized TRBV7-8 CASSLGADYSNQPQHF
16 TRBJ2-2 medium-sized TRBV7-3 CASKRGLGAGTGELFF
14 TRBJ2-7 NA TRBV5-1 CASSLAAAGGQLHF
14 TRBJ2-3 medium-sized TRBV7-3 CASSLDGRADTQYF
12 TRBJ2-1 NA TRBV20-1 CSASSSLDEQFF
11 TRBJ1-1 NA TRBV19 CASSLGTEAFF
14 TRBJ1-1 NA TRBV12-3/TRBV12-4 CASTRQGAGTEAFF
15 TRBJ2-7 NA TRBV15 CATSHFTSGAYEQYF
17 TRBJ2-5 NA TRBV11-2 CASSLRATVAAQETQYF
15 TRBJ2-7 medium-sized TRBV5-1 CASSLGLAGVDEQYF
14 TRBJ1-4 medium-sized TRBV6-1 CASSVESLAGKLFF
15 TRBJ2-7 medium-sized TRBV29-1 CSVETTGGPSYEQYF
15 TRBJ1-1 medium-sized TRBV6-6 CASSRLTGGRTEAFF
15 TRBJ2-5 NA TRBV12-5 CASVDPGIPQETQYF
14 TRBJ2-3 medium-sized TRBV29-1 CSVPGVGSTDTQYF
14 TRBJ2-2 NA TRBV12-2 CASRPGLAGGELFF
14 TRBJ2-3 medium-sized TRBV29-1 CSVEAYRLTDTQYF
16 TRBJ2-1 NA TRBV28 CASSSPSGPLANEQFF
15 TRBJ2-1 medium-sized TRBV29-1 CSVEDPGLAYNEQFF